Following are 16 T cell receptor beta chains from one sample sequenced in a study of regulatory T cells in long-lasting Graves disease. Arm-PCR of CDR3 regions with iRepertoire HTBI primers generated TCR beta libraries. TCRdb recomputed calls from the multiplex PCR reads with MiXCR, one row per CDR3 protein. The sample records 350,000 to 450,000 distinct CDR3 sequences, about 15% being singletons. Stated time point: newly diagnosed GD, antithyroid drugs for less than 3 months. Extracted PBMC RNA gave rise to the TCR library. The same data also contributed to another study, on T cells in Graves' hyperthyroidism and ophthalmopathy.

Specimen: peripheral blood mononuclear cells (PBMCs), collected at new diagnosis, from a patient treated with antithyroid drugs. The receptors shown here come from a woman in her twenties or thirties with Graves disease.

This clonotype was found a few times. The chain uses TRBV7-8 and TRBJ2-7; D is possibly TRBD2 (5 bases). This CDR3 comprises 13 residues. The V end was cut by 3 bases, the J end by 6 bases, with 12 bases between. Germline CDR1 is SGHVS and CDR2 is FQNEAQ. In DNA form, the CDR3 reads TGTGCCAGCAGCTTTAAGCGGAGTACCGAGCAGTACTTC. Its translation is CASSFKRSTEQYF.

This chain uses TRBV25-1 with TRBJ2-3; possibly TRBD2 for D (6 bases). This CDR3 has 11 residues. Germline V CDR1 and CDR2: MGHDK, SYGVNS. Between the trimmed V and J ends, which lost 7 bases and 7 bases, there was a span of 9 bases. CDR3 amino acids: CASTAGNTQYF. For the CDR3, the DNA is TGTGCCAGCACTGCGGGAAATACGCAGTATTTT.

This clonotype has ten or more counts. The chain carries TRBV24-1 and TRBJ2-1; the match to TRBD2 covers 14 bases. CDR3 length: 17 amino acids. Losses at the gene ends were 4 bases for V and 8 bases for J; bases not matched to a gene: 9. Germline V gene data show CDR1 as KGHDR and CDR2 as SFDVKD. The CDR3: CATSDRGLAGDGDEQFF. For the CDR3, the DNA is TGTGCCACCAGTGACCGGGGACTAGCGGGAGACGGAGATGAGCAGTTCTTC.

The chain employs TRBV7-8 and TRBJ2-7; possible D gene TRBD2, 6 bases. This CDR3 contains 15 residues. The V gene's germline CDR1 is SGHVS and CDR2 FQNEAQ. The ends were cut back, 5 bases at V and 4 bases at J, with 18 bases in the middle. The CDR3 DNA sequence: TGTGCCAGCAGCCGGCGCAGGACTAATCTTTACGAGCAGTACTTC. Amino acid sequence: CASSRRRTNLYEQYF.

This clonotype was seen a few times. This chain links TRBV3-1 with TRBJ2-1, with D tentatively TRBD1 or TRBD2 (5 bases each). This CDR3 has 14 amino acids. CDR1 is LGHDT, CDR2 YNNKEL, per germline (reference sequence). Trimming shortened V by 0 bases and J by 9 bases, and 12 bases separated the two germline ends. The CDR3 protein is CASSQEAGRGEQFF. The CDR3 bases are TGTGCCAGCAGCCAAGAGGCAGGGAGAGGTGAGCAGTTCTTC.

This clonotype was recorded at least ten times. V is TRBV7-9 and J is TRBJ2-1; 10 nucleotides agree with TRBD2. V shed 5 bases, J shed 8 bases, and the junction held 18 bases outside the gene matches. Germline CDR1 and CDR2: SEHNR and FQNEAQ (reference sequence). This CDR3 is built from 18 residues. The CDR3 nucleotides are TGTGCCAGCAGCCCCTCCCCTCATTCTAGCGGGGGTTGGCATGAGCAGTTCTTC. It specifies CASSPSPHSSGGWHEQFF.

There are many counts of this clonotype. This chain uses TRBV7-8 with TRBJ1-1; perhaps TRBD1 as D (6 bases). The ends were cut back, 6 bases at V and 1 base at J, with 15 bases in the middle. CDR3 length: 15 amino acids. Germline CDR1 SGHVS, CDR2 FQNEAQ. DNA for the CDR3: TGTGCCAGCAGTGCTCTGGGGGCGCGGAACACTGAAGCTTTCTTT. It translates to CASSALGARNTEAFF.

Of note for this clonotype: The CDR3 end shows no conserved phenylalanine or tryptophan, and so a read error is likely. The DNA is omitted, as the CDR3 cannot be located on it reliably, and the CDR3 follows TCRdb's listing. J is TRBJ1-1 and V is TRBV5-8. CDR1 is SGHTS and CDR2 is YDEGEE in the germline V gene. With termini counted, the CDR3 has 15 amino acids. This chain's CDR3 is CASSLLGEVGTEAFI.

Points on this clonotype: A read error may be the cause here, since a much bigger clone is one base away. V usage is TRBV7-7 and J usage is TRBJ2-5, with D maybe TRBD2 (5 bases). Germline V CDR1 and CDR2: SSHAT, FNYEAQ (reference sequence). CDR3 length: 15 amino acids. CDR3 region: CASAPRSLVGGTQYF. The CDR3 bases are TGTGCTAGCGCTCCGCGAAGTTTGGTAGGAGGGACCCAGTACTTC.

This clonotype has more than one count but fewer than ten. The chain recombines TRBV29-1 with TRBJ1-2; 7 bases are shared with TRBD1. The V gene end was trimmed by 4 bases and the J gene end by 2 bases; junction bases not matched to a gene: 1. The CDR3 runs 12 residues. Germline V gene lookup returns CDR1 SQVTM and CDR2 ANQGSEA. CDR3 sequence reads: CSVAGQNYGYTF. The CDR3 region has the DNA TGCAGCGTTGCGGGACAGAACTATGGCTACACCTTC.

This clonotype was seen at least ten times. This rearrangement joins TRBV6-1 to TRBJ1-1; a possible D gene is TRBD1 (6 bases). The CDR3 spans 14 residues. CDR1 is MNHNS, CDR2 SASEGT, per germline. Trimming left V 1 base short and J 6 bases short, with 12 bases between. CDR3 protein: CASSEVGGRAEAFF. CDR3 nucleotide sequence: TGTGCCAGCAGTGAAGTTGGGGGGCGGGCTGAAGCTTTCTTT.

This clonotype has at least ten counts. Here the CDR3 DNA reads TGTGCCAGCAGTAACAGGGAAAACACTGAAGCTTTCTTT. This codes for CASSNRENTEAFF. This sequence joins TRBV12-3 or TRBV12-4 and TRBJ1-1; a possible D gene is TRBD1 (6 bases). V was trimmed by 5 bases and J by 2 bases, leaving 9 bases between them. The length of the CDR3 is 13 residues.

In this sample, this clonotype turned up many times. V is TRBV20-1 and J is TRBJ1-5; D may be TRBD1 (6 bases). This CDR3 spans 16 amino acids. Germline V gene sequence: CDR1 DFQATT, CDR2 SNEGSKA (reference sequence). Trimming pared 0 bases from V and 4 bases from J, leaving 16 bases between. CDR3 sequence (DNA): TGCAGTGCTAGAGATCCTACAGGGATGGGGAATCAGCCCCAGCATTTT. Its translation: CSARDPTGMGNQPQHF.

This clonotype was seen repeatedly, ten times or more. The chain uses TRBV10-3 and TRBJ2-7; TRBD2 matches 13 bases. Germline values: CDR1 ENHRY, CDR2 SYGVKD. The CDR3 has 14 amino acids. The junction had 5 bases not matched to a gene; V was cut back by 9 bases and J by 3 bases. The CDR3 loop reads CAIRRTSGSYEQYF. The CDR3 DNA is TGTGCCATAAGACGGACTAGCGGGAGCTACGAGCAGTACTTC.

This clonotype was seen at least ten times. The V and J genes are TRBV28 and TRBJ2-3; 9 nucleotides line up with TRBD1. There are 14 residues in the CDR3. Germline CDR1 is MDHEN and CDR2 is SYDVKM. Trimming cost V 5 bases and J 6 bases; bases outside gene matches: 6. This CDR3 is CASSPGTGRDTQYF. CDR3 coding DNA: TGTGCCAGCAGTCCCGGGACAGGGCGCGATACGCAGTATTTT.

The chain carries TRBV6-2 or TRBV6-3 and TRBJ1-4; D ambiguous. Germline CDR1 and CDR2: MNHEY and SVGEGT. The CDR3 is 14 amino acids. Trimming shortened V by 5 bases and J by 4 bases, and 11 bases separated the two germline ends. The CDR3 DNA follows: TGTGCCAGCAGTGGACGAGGGAATAATGAAAAACTGTTTTTT. The encoded protein is CASSGRGNNEKLFF.